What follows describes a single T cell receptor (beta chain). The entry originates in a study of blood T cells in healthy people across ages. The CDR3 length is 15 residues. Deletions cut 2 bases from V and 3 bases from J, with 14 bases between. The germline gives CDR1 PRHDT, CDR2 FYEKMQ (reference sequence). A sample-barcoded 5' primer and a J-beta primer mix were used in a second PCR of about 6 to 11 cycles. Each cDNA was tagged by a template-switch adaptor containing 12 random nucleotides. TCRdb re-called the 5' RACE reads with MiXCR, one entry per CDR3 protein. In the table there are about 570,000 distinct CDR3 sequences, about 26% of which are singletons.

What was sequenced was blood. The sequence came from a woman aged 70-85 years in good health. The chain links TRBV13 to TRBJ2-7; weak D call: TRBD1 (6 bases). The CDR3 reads CASSLRLGADYEQYF. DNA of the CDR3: TGTGCCAGCAGCTTAAGGTTGGGGGCGGACTACGAGCAGTACTTC.